This entry lists 28 T cell receptor beta chains sequenced from one sample in a study of blood T cell repertoires in COVID-19 (dated by TCRdb to about 2020). The method was the immunoSEQ multiplex PCR assay. As stored in TCRdb, this immuneACCESS dataset retains in-frame rearrangements with V and J assigned. A fraction of the clones does not appear; measured against another copy, unresolved V genes explain less than half of the discrepancy, and the remainder lacks a known reason. For this sample the table gives 250,000 or so clones, of which 88% were detected only once. Roughly 6.7% of the sample lies in the top ten. Sequencing was carried out using peripheral blood. Receptor source: a woman aged 25-40 years with COVID-19, enrolled during active disease.

CDR3 in DNA: TGTGCCAGCAGCTCTGGGGAGGATGAGCAGTTCTTC. Translated: CASSSGEDEQFF. This chain links TRBV7-2 with TRBJ2-1, with D maybe TRBD2 (6 bases). The V end lost 4 bases, the J end lost 8 bases, and 9 bases lay between the germline ends. Germline V gene data show CDR1 as SGHTA and CDR2 as FQGNSA. CDR3 size: 12 residues.

This chain connects TRBV7-6 to TRBJ1-3; TRBD1 is a possible D gene (6 bases). CDR3 length: 15 amino acids. The V and J ends lost 1 base and 4 bases respectively, with 11 bases between them. Germline V gives CDR1 SGHVS, CDR2 FNYEAQ. In DNA form, the CDR3 reads TGTGCCAGCAGCTTAGGGCAGGGGAGCGGAAACACCATATATTTT. As protein: CASSLGQGSGNTIYF.

This chain uses TRBV27 with TRBJ1-2, with D perhaps matching TRBD1 (5 bases). The CDR3 is 15 residues long. The germline gives CDR1 MNHEY, CDR2 SMNVEV (reference sequence). V lost 2 bases and J 4 bases, leaving 14 bases between the germline ends. The CDR3 DNA follows: TGTGCCAGCAGTTTAGAAGTGGGGGGATCCTATGGCTACACCTTC. Amino acid sequence: CASSLEVGGSYGYTF.

The chain uses TRBV19 and TRBJ2-1, with TRBD1 matching over 9 bases. CDR3 length: 13 residues. The V gene's germline CDR1 is LNHDA and CDR2 SQIVND (reference sequence). The chain's CDR3 is CGTTGGLYNEQFF. The DNA of the CDR3 is TGTGGGACGACAGGGGGGCTATACAATGAGCAGTTCTTC.

The rearrangement links TRBV6-6 to TRBJ2-7, with 8 positions matching TRBD1. Trimming at V came to 5 bases and at J to 3 bases, leaving 9 bases not matched to a gene. Germline CDR1 reads MNHNY; CDR2 reads SVGAGI (reference sequence). There are 15 residues in the CDR3. CDR3 sequence: CASSRSGTGGYEQYF. The CDR3 DNA sequence: TGTGCCAGCAGTCGATCCGGGACAGGCGGCTACGAGCAGTACTTC.

This rearrangement joins TRBV4-1 to TRBJ2-7, with D possibly matching TRBD1 (5 bases). CDR3 length equals 15 residues. Germline V CDR1 and CDR2: MGHRA, YSYEKL. V gave up 1 base and J gave up 2 bases, with 12 bases separating them. This CDR3 is CASSQVWGGTYEQYF. The DNA for the CDR3 is TGCGCCAGCAGCCAAGTGTGGGGCGGCACCTACGAGCAGTACTTC.

This sequence joins TRBV3-1 (or the pseudogene TRBV3-2) and TRBJ2-1; 8 positions agree with TRBD1. The CDR3 runs to 16 residues. Germline loops: CDR1 LGHDT, CDR2 YNNKEL (reference sequence). V dropped 2 bases and J dropped 3; count of bases not matched to a gene: 6. The CDR3 loop is CASSQNTGGSYNEQFF. The CDR3 nucleotides read TGTGCCAGCAGCCAAAACACAGGGGGGAGCTACAATGAGCAGTTCTTC.

The J gene is TRBJ2-4, the V gene TRBV21-1; TRBD2 is the table's D call and was not checked against the DNA. TRBV21-1 is recorded as a pseudogene. This CDR3 contains 15 residues. CDR3 loop: CASTQAGVLENIQYF. DNA for the CDR3: TGTGCCAGCACGCAAGCGGGAGTCCTGGAAAACATTCAGTACTTC.

V and J are TRBV10-2 and TRBJ1-4; D gene ambiguous. Germline CDR1 and CDR2: WSHSY and SAAADI. Trimming shortened V by 8 bases and J by 14 bases, and 15 bases separated the two germline ends. This CDR3 is 11 amino acids long. Written as DNA, the CDR3 is TGCGCCAGCCGGGATACCGTACAGCTGTTTTTT. Its translation: CASRDTVQLFF.

The chain couples TRBV7-9 to TRBJ2-2; D is undetermined. The CDR3 has 15 amino acids. Germline V gene lookup returns CDR1 SEHNR and CDR2 FQNEAQ (reference sequence). V lost 4 bases, J lost 1 base, and 10 bases lay in between. The CDR3 spells CASSSRDLNTGELFF. The DNA of the CDR3 is TGTGCCAGCAGCTCAAGAGATCTGAACACCGGGGAGCTGTTTTTT.

This clone was recorded once. This chain links TRBV7-2 with TRBJ2-1, with 9 bases that match TRBD1. In germline, CDR1 is SGHTA, CDR2 FQGNSA. Trimming cost V 0 bases and J 5 bases; bases outside gene matches: 20. This CDR3 is 21 amino acids long. CDR3 coding DNA: TGTGCCAGCAGCTTAGCCGGAAGACGGGACAGGGCGGCCCGACCCAACAATGAGCAGTTCTTC. Protein: CASSLAGRRDRAARPNNEQFF.

The chain has TRBV5-1 and TRBJ2-5; 14 positions agree with TRBD2. Germline values: CDR1 SGHRS, CDR2 YFSETQ. V trimming: 4 bases; J trimming: 3 bases; junction bases outside the gene matches: 5. The CDR3 spans 16 residues. CDR3 sequence: CASSKTSGGAEETQYF. The CDR3 DNA follows: TGCGCCAGCAGCAAGACTAGCGGGGGGGCAGAAGAGACCCAGTACTTC.

The gene calls are TRBV9 and TRBJ2-1; 9 bases align to TRBD2. With 2 bases clipped from V and 9 bases from J, the junction kept 18 bases outside the gene matches. The CDR3 has 18 amino acids. Germline CDR1 and CDR2: SGDLS and YYNGEE. The CDR3 region is CASSVSSDAGGPGGEQFF. Here the CDR3 DNA reads TGTGCCAGCAGCGTGAGCTCCGACGCGGGAGGGCCGGGGGGTGAGCAGTTCTTC.

The chain couples TRBV5-5 to TRBJ2-1; D might be TRBD2 (6 bases). Trimming cost V 0 bases and J 7 bases, with 8 bases left between them. This CDR3 has 13 residues. In germline, CDR1 is SGHKS, CDR2 YYEKEE (reference sequence). In DNA, the CDR3 is TGTGCCAGCAGCTTGGGACTAGAGAATGAGCAGTTCTTC. It translates to CASSLGLENEQFF. Variable domain in full (rest from reference TRBV5-5 and TRBJ2-1): DAGVTQSPTHLIKTRGQQVTLRCSPISGHKSVSWYQQVLGQGPQFIFQYYEKEERGRGNFPDRFSARQFPNYSSELNVNALLLGDSALYLCASSLGLENEQFFGPGTRLTVL.

The J gene is TRBJ1-1, the V gene TRBV2, with D possibly TRBD1 on 6 matching bases. V was shortened by 7 bases and J by 4 bases, with 16 bases between the two germline ends. The length of the CDR3 is 14 residues. CDR1 is SNHLY and CDR2 is FYNNEI in the germline V gene. The CDR3 DNA reads TGTGCCAGCACCGAGTGGGGGCTGGGCACTGAAGCTTTCTTT. Amino acids: CASTEWGLGTEAFF.

The gene calls are TRBV4-1 and TRBJ2-3; TRBD2 matches at 11 bases. The trim removed 0 bases at V and 2 bases at J, leaving 4 bases unmatched. This CDR3 region has 17 residues. Germline CDR1 and CDR2: MGHRA and YSYEKL. Here the CDR3 reads CASSQDATSGDTDTQYF. The CDR3 region has the DNA TGCGCCAGCAGCCAAGATGCGACTAGCGGGGACACAGATACGCAGTATTTT.

The J gene is TRBJ2-5, the V gene TRBV6-2 or TRBV6-3, with TRBD2 matching over 7 bases. Per germline, CDR1 MNHEY and CDR2 SVGEGT. This CDR3 comprises 12 residues. V was clipped by 4 bases and J by 8 bases; unmatched bases: 4. The CDR3 loop is CASSSRLATQYF. CDR3 DNA sequence: TGTGCCAGCAGTTCGCGACTAGCCACCCAGTACTTC.

The chain has TRBV4-1 and TRBJ2-3; 7 bases fit TRBD2. The CDR3 spans 17 residues. With 1 base clipped from V and 2 bases from J, the junction kept 9 bases outside the gene matches. Germline CDR1 MGHRA, CDR2 YSYEKL. The CDR3 spells CASSQAKGSGHTDTQYF. CDR3 DNA sequence: TGCGCCAGCAGCCAAGCTAAAGGTAGCGGGCACACAGATACGCAGTATTTT.

This chain uses TRBV27 with TRBJ2-1, with a weak D call TRBD2 (6 bases). The CDR3 consists of 14 residues. The V gene lost 8 bases and the J gene lost 8 bases, with 19 bases spanning the gap. Germline values: CDR1 MNHEY, CDR2 SMNVEV (reference sequence). The CDR3, as DNA: TGTGCCAGCCGGGGGACCCTAAAGCGGGATGAGCAGTTCTTC. Protein sequence: CASRGTLKRDEQFF.

J is TRBJ1-2 and V is TRBV7-9; D may be TRBD1 (5 bases). The CDR3 contains 17 residues. V lost 5 bases and J lost 0, with 19 bases in between. The V gene's germline CDR1 is SEHNR and CDR2 FQNEAQ (reference sequence). CDR3 in DNA: TGTGCCAGCAGCCCACTGAGGGGTCCGGGGGCTAACTATGGCTACACCTTC. Translation gives CASSPLRGPGANYGYTF. Combining the CDR3 with reference TRBV7-9 and TRBJ1-2 gives the whole variable domain DTGVSQNPRHKITKRGQNVTFRCDPISEHNRLYWYRQTLGQGPEFLTYFQNEAQLEKSRLLSDRFSAERPKGSFSTLEIQRTEQGDSAMYLCASSPLRGPGANYGYTFGSGTRLTVV.

This clone was counted between two and nine times. CDR3 in amino acids: CASSSNRDNEQFF. The DNA for the CDR3 is TGTGCCAGCAGCTCAAACCGGGACAATGAGCAGTTCTTC. This chain connects TRBV11-2 to TRBJ2-1; D not resolved. Germline-derived CDR1 and CDR2 are SGHAT and FQNNGV. The CDR3 covers 13 residues. The V and J ends lost 4 bases and 5 bases respectively, with 9 bases between them.

The chain combines TRBV18 with TRBJ1-4; 8 nucleotides align to TRBD1. The CDR3 loop spans 13 amino acids. Germline V gives CDR1 KGHSH, CDR2 LQKENI. V shed 3 bases, J shed 7 bases, and the junction held 1 base outside the gene matches. The CDR3 region has the DNA TGTGCCAGCTCACCGGGACAGGCTGAAAAACTGTTTTTT. Its protein is CASSPGQAEKLFF.

V is TRBV6-2 or TRBV6-3 and J is TRBJ1-3; 10 positions agree with TRBD1. Germline V gene data show CDR1 as MNHEY and CDR2 as SVGEGT. V was clipped by 2 bases and J by 0 bases; unmatched bases: 7. The CDR3 runs to 18 residues. The DNA for the CDR3 is TGTGCCAGCAGTTACGTCGGGACAGGGGTTCACTCTGGAAACACCATATATTTT. Encoded protein: CASSYVGTGVHSGNTIYF.

This CDR3 is CASSRTEDTEAFF. The DNA of the CDR3 is TGTGCCAGCAGCCGGACAGAGGACACTGAAGCTTTCTTT. The chain couples TRBV6-5 to TRBJ1-1; TRBD1 might be the D (6 bases). The CDR3 runs to 13 residues. The germline V and J ends were trimmed by 6 bases and 3 bases, with 11 bases remaining between them. Germline CDR1 MNHEY, CDR2 SVGAGI.

This sequence joins TRBV3-1 (or the pseudogene TRBV3-2) and TRBJ1-1; D is perhaps TRBD1 (5 bases). With 2 bases removed from V and 3 bases from J, the gap between germline ends came to 10 bases. CDR1 and CDR2 (germline): LGHDT, YNNKEL (reference sequence). The CDR3 spans 14 residues. DNA for the CDR3: TGTGCCAGCAGCCAAAGTTGGGGGGACACTGAAGCTTTCTTT. Translated: CASSQSWGDTEAFF.

The J gene is TRBJ2-7, the V gene TRBV21-1; TRBD2, the table's D call, was not compared with the DNA. TRBV21-1 is a pseudogene segment. The CDR3 is made up of 18 amino acids. As DNA, the CDR3 is TGTGCCAGCAGCGCCCCGAACCCCTCGGGTGTGCCGACCTCCGAGCAGTACGTC. Translation gives CASSAPNPSGVPTSEQYV.

V and J are TRBV10-2 and TRBJ1-5; 7 nucleotides match TRBD1. V dropped 7 bases and J dropped 5; count of bases not matched to a gene: 5. This CDR3 is 13 amino acids long. Germline CDR1 reads WSHSY; CDR2 reads SAAADI. Here the CDR3 reads CASTRGTDQPQHF. In nucleotides, the CDR3 is TGCGCCAGCACCAGGGGGACCGATCAGCCCCAGCATTTT.

CDR3 coding DNA: TGTGCCAGCAGCGTAGCTCCTAACGATGAGCAGTTCTTC. Its translation: CASSVAPNDEQFF. The rearrangement uses TRBV9 and TRBJ2-1; no definite D call. The germline V gene has CDR1 SGDLS and CDR2 YYNGEE. The V gene lost 0 bases and the J gene lost 8 bases, with 9 bases spanning the gap. The CDR3 sequence is 13 residues long.